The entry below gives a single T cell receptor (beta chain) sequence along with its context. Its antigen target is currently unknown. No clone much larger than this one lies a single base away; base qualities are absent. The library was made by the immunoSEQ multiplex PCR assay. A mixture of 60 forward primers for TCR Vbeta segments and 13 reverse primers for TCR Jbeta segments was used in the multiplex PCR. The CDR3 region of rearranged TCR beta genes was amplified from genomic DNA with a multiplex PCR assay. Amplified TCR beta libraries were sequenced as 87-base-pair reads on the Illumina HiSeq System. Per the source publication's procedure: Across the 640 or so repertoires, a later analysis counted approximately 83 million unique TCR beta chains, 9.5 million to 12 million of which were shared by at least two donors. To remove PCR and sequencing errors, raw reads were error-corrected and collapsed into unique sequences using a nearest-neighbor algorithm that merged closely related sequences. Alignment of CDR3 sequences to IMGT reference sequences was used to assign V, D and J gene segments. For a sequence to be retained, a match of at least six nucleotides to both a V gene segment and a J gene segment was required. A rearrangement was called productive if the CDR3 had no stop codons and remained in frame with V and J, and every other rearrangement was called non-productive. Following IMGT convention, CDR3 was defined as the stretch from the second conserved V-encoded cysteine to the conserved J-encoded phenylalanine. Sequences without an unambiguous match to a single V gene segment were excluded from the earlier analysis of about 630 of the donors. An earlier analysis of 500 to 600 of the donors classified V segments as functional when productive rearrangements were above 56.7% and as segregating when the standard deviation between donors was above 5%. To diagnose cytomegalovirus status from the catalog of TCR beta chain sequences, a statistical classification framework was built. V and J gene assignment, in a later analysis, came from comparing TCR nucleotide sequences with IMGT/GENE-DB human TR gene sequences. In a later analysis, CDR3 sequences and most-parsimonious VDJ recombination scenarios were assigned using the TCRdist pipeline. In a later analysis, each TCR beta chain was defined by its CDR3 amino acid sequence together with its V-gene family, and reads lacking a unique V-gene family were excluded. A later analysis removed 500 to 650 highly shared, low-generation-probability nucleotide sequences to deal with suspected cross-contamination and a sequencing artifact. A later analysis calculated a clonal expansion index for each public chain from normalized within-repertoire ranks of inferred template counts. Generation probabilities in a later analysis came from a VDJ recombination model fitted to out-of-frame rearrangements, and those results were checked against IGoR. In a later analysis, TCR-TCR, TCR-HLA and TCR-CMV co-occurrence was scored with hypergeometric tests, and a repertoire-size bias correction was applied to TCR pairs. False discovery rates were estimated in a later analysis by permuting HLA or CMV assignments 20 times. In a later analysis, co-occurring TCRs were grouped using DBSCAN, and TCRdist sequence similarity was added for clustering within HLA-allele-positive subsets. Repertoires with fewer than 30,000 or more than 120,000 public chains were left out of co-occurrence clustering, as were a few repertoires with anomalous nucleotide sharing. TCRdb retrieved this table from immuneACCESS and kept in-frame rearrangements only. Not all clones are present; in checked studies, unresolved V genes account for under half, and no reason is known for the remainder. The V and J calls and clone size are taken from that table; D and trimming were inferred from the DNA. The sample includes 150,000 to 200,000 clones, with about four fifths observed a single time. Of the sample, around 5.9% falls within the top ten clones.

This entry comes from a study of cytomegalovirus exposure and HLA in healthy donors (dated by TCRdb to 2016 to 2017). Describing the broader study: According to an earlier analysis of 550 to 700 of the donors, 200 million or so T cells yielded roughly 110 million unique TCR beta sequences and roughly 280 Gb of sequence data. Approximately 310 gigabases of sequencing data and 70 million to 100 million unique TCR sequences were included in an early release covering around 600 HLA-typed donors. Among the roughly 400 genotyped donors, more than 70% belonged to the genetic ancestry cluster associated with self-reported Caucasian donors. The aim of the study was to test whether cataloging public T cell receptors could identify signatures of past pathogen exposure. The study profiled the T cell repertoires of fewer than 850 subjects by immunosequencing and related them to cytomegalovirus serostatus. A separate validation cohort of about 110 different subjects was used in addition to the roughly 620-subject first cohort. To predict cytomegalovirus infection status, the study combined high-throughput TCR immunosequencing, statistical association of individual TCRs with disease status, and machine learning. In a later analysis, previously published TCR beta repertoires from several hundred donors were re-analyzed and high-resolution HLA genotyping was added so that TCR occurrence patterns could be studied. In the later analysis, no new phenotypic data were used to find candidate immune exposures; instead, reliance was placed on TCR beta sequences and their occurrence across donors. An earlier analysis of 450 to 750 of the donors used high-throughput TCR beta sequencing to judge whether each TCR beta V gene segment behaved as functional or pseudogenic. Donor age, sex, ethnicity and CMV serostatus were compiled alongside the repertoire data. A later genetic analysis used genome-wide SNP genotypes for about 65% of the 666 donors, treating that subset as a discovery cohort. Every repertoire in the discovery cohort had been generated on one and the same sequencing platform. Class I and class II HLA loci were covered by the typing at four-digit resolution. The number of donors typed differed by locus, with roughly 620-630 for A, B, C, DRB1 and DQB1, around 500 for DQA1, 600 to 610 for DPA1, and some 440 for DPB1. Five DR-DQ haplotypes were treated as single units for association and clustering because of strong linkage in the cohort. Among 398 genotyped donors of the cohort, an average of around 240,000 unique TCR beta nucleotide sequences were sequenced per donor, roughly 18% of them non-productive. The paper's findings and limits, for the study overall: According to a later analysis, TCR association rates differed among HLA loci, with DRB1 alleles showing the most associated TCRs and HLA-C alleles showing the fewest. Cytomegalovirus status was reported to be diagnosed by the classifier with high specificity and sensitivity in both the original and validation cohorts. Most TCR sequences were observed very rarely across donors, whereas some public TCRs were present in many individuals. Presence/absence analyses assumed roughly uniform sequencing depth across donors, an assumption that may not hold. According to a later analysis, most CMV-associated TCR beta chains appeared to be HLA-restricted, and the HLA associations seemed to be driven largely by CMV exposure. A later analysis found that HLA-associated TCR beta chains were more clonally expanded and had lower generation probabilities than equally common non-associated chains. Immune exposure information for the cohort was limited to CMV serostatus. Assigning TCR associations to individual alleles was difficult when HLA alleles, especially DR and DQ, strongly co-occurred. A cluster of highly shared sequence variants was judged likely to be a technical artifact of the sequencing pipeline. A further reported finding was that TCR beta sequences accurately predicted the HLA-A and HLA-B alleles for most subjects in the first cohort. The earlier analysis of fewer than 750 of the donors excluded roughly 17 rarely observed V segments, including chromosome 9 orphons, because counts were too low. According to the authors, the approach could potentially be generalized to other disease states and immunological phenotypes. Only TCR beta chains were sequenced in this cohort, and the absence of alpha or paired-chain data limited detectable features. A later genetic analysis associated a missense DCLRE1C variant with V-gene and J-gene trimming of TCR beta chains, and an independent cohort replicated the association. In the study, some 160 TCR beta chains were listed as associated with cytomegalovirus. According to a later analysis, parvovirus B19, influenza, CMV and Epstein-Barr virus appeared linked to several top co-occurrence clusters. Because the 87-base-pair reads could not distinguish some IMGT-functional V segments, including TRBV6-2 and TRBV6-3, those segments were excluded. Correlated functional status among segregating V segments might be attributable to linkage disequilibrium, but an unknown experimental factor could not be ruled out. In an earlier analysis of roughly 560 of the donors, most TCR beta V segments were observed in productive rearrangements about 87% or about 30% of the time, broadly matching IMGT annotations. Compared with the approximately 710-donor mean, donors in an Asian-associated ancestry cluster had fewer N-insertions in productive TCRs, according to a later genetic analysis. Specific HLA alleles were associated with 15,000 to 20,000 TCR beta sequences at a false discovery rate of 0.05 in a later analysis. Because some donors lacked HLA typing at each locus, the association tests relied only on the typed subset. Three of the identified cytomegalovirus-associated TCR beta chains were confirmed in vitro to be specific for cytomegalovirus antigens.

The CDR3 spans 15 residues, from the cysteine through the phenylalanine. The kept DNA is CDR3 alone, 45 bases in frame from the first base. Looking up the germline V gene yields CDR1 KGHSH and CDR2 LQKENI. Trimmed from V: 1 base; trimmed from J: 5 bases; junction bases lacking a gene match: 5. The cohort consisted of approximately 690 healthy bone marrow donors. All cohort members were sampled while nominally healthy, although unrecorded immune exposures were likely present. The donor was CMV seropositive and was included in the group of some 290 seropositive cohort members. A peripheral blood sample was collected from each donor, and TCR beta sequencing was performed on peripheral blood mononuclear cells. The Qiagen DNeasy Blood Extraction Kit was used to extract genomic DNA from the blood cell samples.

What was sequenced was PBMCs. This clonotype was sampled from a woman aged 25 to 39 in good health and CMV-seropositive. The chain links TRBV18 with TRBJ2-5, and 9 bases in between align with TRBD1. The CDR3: CASSPRGQGLETQYF. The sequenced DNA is TGTGCCAGCTCACCACGAGGACAGGGGTTGGAGACCCAGTACTTC.